The 16 T cell receptor beta chains reported below all come from one sample, sequenced in a study of T cell responses to AZD1222 COVID-19 vaccine. TCRdb's copy holds only in-frame clones and misses some; the assay was immunoSEQ multiplex PCR. The top ten clones hold around 3.8% of a sample with 120,000 to 150,000 clones, about 90% of them seen once. The sequenced sample was peripheral blood, obtained 28 days after the second AZD1222 dose. Receptors originate from an adult who received the AZD1222 COVID-19 vaccine.

The V gene is TRBV7-6, the J gene TRBJ2-2; TRBD2 matches at 8 bases. This CDR3 has 15 residues. Germline V gene data show CDR1 as SGHVS and CDR2 as FNYEAQ. V trimming: 6 bases; J trimming: 6 bases; junction bases outside the gene matches: 9. CDR3 protein: CASSRGTRSAGELFF. The CDR3 DNA reads as TGTGCCAGCAGTCGCGGGACTAGATCCGCCGGGGAGCTGTTTTTT.

The gene calls are TRBV4-1 and TRBJ1-4; TRBD1 matches 10 bases. Germline V lookup: CDR1 MGHRA, CDR2 YSYEKL. The length of the CDR3 is 14 residues. Trimming at V came to 5 bases and at J to 8 bases, leaving 5 bases not matched to a gene. CDR3 DNA sequence: TGCGCCAGCAGCGGGACAGGGGTTAACGAAAAACTGTTTTTT. Translated, it gives CASSGTGVNEKLFF.

This clone was seen a single time. The chain joins TRBV5-1 to TRBJ1-1; TRBD1 is a possible D gene (6 bases). Per the germline V gene, CDR1 is SGHRS and CDR2 is YFSETQ. This CDR3 is 17 amino acids long. Trimming took 4 bases from V and 0 from J, leaving 19 bases between them. The CDR3 here is CASSQGRGASMNTEAFF. The CDR3 DNA reads TGCGCCAGCAGCCAGGGACGGGGGGCCTCAATGAACACTGAAGCTTTCTTT. Full variable domain (remainder filled in from reference TRBV5-1 and TRBJ1-1): KAGVTQTPRYLIKTRGQQVTLSCSPISGHRSVSWYQQTPGQGLQFLFEYFSETQRNKGNFPGRFSGRQFSNSRSEMNVSTLELGDSALYLCASSQGRGASMNTEAFFGQGTRLTVV.

The chain has TRBV9 and TRBJ2-2; 13 positions agree with TRBD2. V was clipped by 4 bases and J by 3 bases; unmatched bases: 9. The CDR3 has 18 amino acids. Germline-derived CDR1 and CDR2 are SGDLS and YYNGEE. The CDR3 sequence is CASSPGGGLAGDTGELFF. The CDR3 nucleotides read TGTGCCAGCAGCCCGGGGGGCGGACTAGCGGGAGACACCGGGGAGCTGTTTTTT.

This clone was seen just once. The gene calls are TRBV2 and TRBJ2-7; 9 bases agree with TRBD2. The CDR3 runs 12 residues. CDR1 SNHLY and CDR2 FYNNEI come from the germline V gene. The ends lost 4 bases at V and 11 bases at J; junction bases unmatched: 6. The CDR3 sequence is CASSGTRTSEYF. The CDR3 coding sequence is TGTGCCAGCAGTGGGACACGGACTAGCGAGTACTTC.

The rearrangement links TRBV3-1 (or the pseudogene TRBV3-2) to TRBJ1-5; possibly TRBD1 for D (5 bases). Per germline, CDR1 LGHDT and CDR2 YNNKEL (reference sequence). This CDR3 comprises 14 residues. V lost 2 bases and J lost 5, with 10 bases in between. The CDR3 protein is CASSQTGGYQPQHF. For the CDR3, the DNA is TGTGCCAGCAGCCAAACAGGAGGTTATCAGCCCCAGCATTTT.

This chain links TRBV11-2 with TRBJ1-1; a possible D gene is TRBD1 (6 bases). Germline V lookup: CDR1 SGHAT, CDR2 FQNNGV. Trimming took off 2 bases at V and 5 bases at J, with 15 bases between the two ends. The CDR3 extends over 15 amino acids. The CDR3 DNA sequence: TGTGCCAGCAGCTTATTAACAGGGAGAGGAACTGAAGCTTTCTTT. Residues: CASSLLTGRGTEAFF.

J is TRBJ1-2 and V is TRBV7-2; 7 nucleotides line up with TRBD1. V shed 5 bases, J shed 7 bases, and the junction held 16 bases outside the gene matches. This CDR3 contains 16 residues. The V gene's germline CDR1 is SGHTA and CDR2 FQGNSA. The CDR3 bases are TGTGCCAGCAGCGTACAACAGGGGCTCCAAGGGGGTGGCTACACCTTC. Translated: CASSVQQGLQGGGYTF.

The chain joins TRBV5-1 to TRBJ2-1, with D possibly being TRBD2 (5 bases). Germline V CDR1 and CDR2: SGHRS, YFSETQ. This CDR3 has 14 amino acids. V lost 5 bases and J 1 base, leaving 10 bases between the germline ends. The CDR3 protein is CASREGASYNEQFF. CDR3 DNA sequence: TGCGCCAGCAGAGAGGGCGCGTCCTACAATGAGCAGTTCTTC.

V usage is TRBV11-2 and J usage is TRBJ2-3, with TRBD1 as a possible D gene (5 bases). This CDR3 spans 16 amino acids. CDR1 is SGHAT and CDR2 is FQNNGV in the germline V gene. V lost 5 bases, J lost 11 bases, and 26 bases lay in between. The DNA of the CDR3 is TGTGCCAGCAGCGCAATCTCTAGGGGCGGTCGAGGTATGCAGTATTTT. Its protein product is CASSAISRGGRGMQYF.

As concerns this clone: One end of the junction varies from germline; a read error may be responsible. This rearrangement joins TRBV2 to TRBJ2-2; D not resolved. The CDR3 has 16 residues. CDR1 and CDR2 from the germline V gene are SNHLY and FYNNEI. CDR3 bases: TGTACCAGTGCCAGCACGGTCGGTGGGAACACCGGGGAGCTGTTTTTT. Its protein is CTSASTVGGNTGELFF.

This clone was recorded once. The chain links TRBV6-5 to TRBJ2-4; 8 bases map to TRBD2. The CDR3 length is 15 residues. Germline V gene data show CDR1 as MNHEY and CDR2 as SVGAGI. The V segment lost 0 bases and the J segment 7 bases; nucleotides outside the gene matches: 5. CDR3 nucleotides: TGTGCCAGCAGTTACTCGTGGCTAGCGGGCAACATTCAGTACTTC. It is translated as CASSYSWLAGNIQYF.

The chain links TRBV3-1 (or the pseudogene TRBV3-2) to TRBJ2-5, with 11 nucleotides matching TRBD1. Trimming cost V 1 base and J 7 bases; bases outside gene matches: 8. This CDR3 contains 16 residues. Germline lookup yields CDR1 LGHDT and CDR2 YNNKEL (reference sequence). The CDR3 nucleotides are TGTGCCAGCAGCCAAGGGGCGGGACAGGGGGTTCGGACCCAGTACTTC. Translation: CASSQGAGQGVRTQYF.

The chain carries TRBV30 and TRBJ1-1, with D unclear. V dropped 4 bases and J dropped 3 bases, with 12 bases sitting between them. CDR1 GTSNPN and CDR2 SVGIG come from the germline V gene (reference sequence). This CDR3 comprises 13 residues. The chain's CDR3 is CAWNEIQDTEAFF. The CDR3 nucleotides are TGTGCCTGGAACGAGATCCAAGACACTGAAGCTTTCTTT.

The count of this clone is one. V is TRBV27 and J is TRBJ2-1; TRBD2 matches 12 bases. V lost 5 bases to trimming and J lost 2 bases; unmatched junction nucleotides: 7. Germline assignment: CDR1 MNHEY and CDR2 SMNVEV (reference sequence). The CDR3 is made up of 17 amino acids. The CDR3 nucleotides are TGTGCCAGCAGTCGGTTGACTAGCGGGAGTCCCTACAATGAGCAGTTCTTC. It encodes CASSRLTSGSPYNEQFF.

The chain recombines TRBV7-8 with TRBJ1-1; TRBD1 is a possible D gene (5 bases). Trimming stripped 0 bases from V and 3 bases from J, with 11 bases between. CDR3 length: 15 amino acids. Germline V gene data show CDR1 as SGHVS and CDR2 as FQNEAQ. The CDR3 here is CASSLAGVFDTEAFF. The CDR3 DNA reads TGTGCCAGCAGCTTAGCGGGGGTGTTCGACACTGAAGCTTTCTTT.